The 19 T cell receptor beta chains listed next were all sequenced from one sample in a study of blood T cell repertoires in COVID-19. Assay used: immunoSEQ multiplex PCR; TCRdb lists only in-frame clones, some missing. The top ten hold roughly 5.2% of the sample, which has about 38,000 clones, about 85% seen once. Sequenced sample: peripheral blood. These receptors came from a man between 50 and 59 years old with active COVID-19.

The rearrangement links TRBV29-1 to TRBJ1-1, with 8 bases fitting TRBD1. The CDR3 runs 11 residues. Germline values: CDR1 SQVTM, CDR2 ANQGSEA. The V and J ends lost 7 bases and 4 bases, in that order; junction bases with no gene match: 2. The CDR3 loop is CSATGGTEAFF. The CDR3 coding sequence is TGCAGCGCCACAGGGGGCACTGAAGCTTTCTTT.

This sequence joins TRBV11-2 and TRBJ1-5; D remains unclear. Deletions cut 0 bases from V and 6 bases from J, with 3 bases between. The CDR3 covers 12 residues. CDR1 is SGHAT and CDR2 is FQNNGV in the germline V gene. The CDR3 DNA is TGTGCCAGCAGCTTAGATCTTCAGCCCCAGCATTTT. Protein sequence: CASSLDLQPQHF.

The chain joins TRBV19 to TRBJ2-7; 11 nucleotides match TRBD2. The CDR3 extends over 16 amino acids. Per the germline V gene, CDR1 is LNHDA and CDR2 is SQIVND (reference sequence). Unmatched junction bases numbered 5, after V lost 1 base and J lost 3 bases. CDR3: CASSIGGTSGSYEQYF. The CDR3 nucleotides are TGTGCCAGTAGTATAGGGGGGACTAGCGGAAGCTACGAGCAGTACTTC.

Comment on this clone: This CDR3 is also generated by other DNA sequences in the sample. The V and J genes are TRBV15 and TRBJ2-7; 7 nucleotides line up with TRBD1. Germline trimming cut 1 base from V and 2 bases from J; bases unmatched to any gene: 2. Germline V gene data show CDR1 as LNHNV and CDR2 as YYDKDF (reference sequence). The CDR3 consists of 14 residues. CDR3 sequence: CATSRGQGPYEQYF. In DNA, the CDR3 is TGTGCCACCAGCAGAGGACAGGGACCCTACGAGCAGTACTTC.

V is TRBV15 and J is TRBJ1-6, with D perhaps matching TRBD1 (5 bases). This CDR3 region has 15 residues. Germline V gene data show CDR1 as LNHNV and CDR2 as YYDKDF (reference sequence). V was pared by 3 bases and J by 7 bases, with 13 bases between. CDR3 in DNA: TGTGCCACCAGCAGGGGGGGAGGCCTAAATTCACCCCTCCACTTT. This gives the protein CATSRGGGLNSPLHF.

The rearrangement uses TRBV3-1 (or the pseudogene TRBV3-2) and TRBJ2-7; 10 bases fit TRBD2. The CDR3 spans 14 residues. With V trimmed by 4 bases and J by 7 bases, 7 bases remained unmatched. Per the germline V gene, CDR1 is LGHDT and CDR2 is YNNKEL (reference sequence). This CDR3 is CASSLSSGGGEQYF. The CDR3 DNA reads as TGTGCCAGCAGCCTGTCTAGCGGGGGCGGAGAGCAGTACTTC.

The chain couples TRBV5-1 to TRBJ2-5, with 13 bases that match TRBD2. This CDR3 comprises 17 residues. Germline V gene lookup returns CDR1 SGHRS and CDR2 YFSETQ. The ends lost 5 bases at V and 5 bases at J; junction bases unmatched: 12. CDR3 nucleotides: TGCGCCAGCAGTTCCCGACTAGCGGGGGGTACCGTCGAGACCCAGTACTTC. Amino acids: CASSSRLAGGTVETQYF.

The chain couples TRBV28 to TRBJ2-2; 8 bases agree with TRBD2. With V trimmed by 6 bases and J by 0 bases, 3 bases remained unmatched. Germline CDR1 and CDR2: MDHEN and SYDVKM. CDR3 size: 15 residues. The CDR3 is CASRAGLANTGELFF. CDR3 nucleotides: TGTGCCAGCAGAGCGGGACTAGCGAACACCGGGGAGCTGTTTTTT.

The rearrangement uses TRBV19 and TRBJ1-1; 12 bases map to TRBD1. Trimming took 6 bases from V and 0 from J; bases not matched to a gene: 2. Germline V lookup: CDR1 LNHDA, CDR2 SQIVND (reference sequence). The CDR3 is made up of 15 amino acids. The CDR3, as DNA: TGTGCCAGTAGAGGGACAGGGGGCATGAACACTGAAGCTTTCTTT. This translates into CASRGTGGMNTEAFF.

The V gene is TRBV6-5, the J gene TRBJ2-3; D not resolved. CDR1 is MNHEY, CDR2 SVGAGI, per germline. Trimming pared 6 bases from V and 6 bases from J, leaving 7 bases between. The CDR3 extends over 11 amino acids. Here the CDR3 reads CASRSLDTQYF. The CDR3 DNA reads TGTGCCAGCAGATCGTTGGATACGCAGTATTTT.

The V call is TRBV11-3, the J call TRBJ2-7; TRBD2 might be the D (5 bases). Germline CDR1 reads SGHNT; CDR2 reads YENEEA. This CDR3 is 13 amino acids long. V was clipped by 8 bases and J by 5 bases, with 16 bases between them. This CDR3 reads CASGAANSDEQYF. CDR3 DNA: TGTGCCAGCGGCGCCGCGAATAGCGACGAGCAGTACTTC.

V is TRBV2 and J is TRBJ2-1, with 12 bases lining up with TRBD2. The CDR3 totals 15 residues. Germline CDR1 and CDR2: SNHLY and FYNNEI. V was clipped by 4 bases and J by 4 bases; unmatched bases: 2. The DNA of the CDR3 is TGTGCCAGCAGTGGGACTAGCGGGGTTTACAATGAGCAGTTCTTC. Protein sequence: CASSGTSGVYNEQFF.

This clone was recorded a few times. The rearrangement uses TRBV7-8 and TRBJ1-6; D is unresolved. The CDR3 is 12 residues long. From germline, CDR1 is SGHVS and CDR2 FQNEAQ. Trimming removed 7 bases at V and 12 bases at J, with 13 bases between. CDR3 in amino acids: CASTKSRGPLHF. The DNA of the CDR3 is TGTGCCAGCACCAAAAGCCGGGGACCCCTCCACTTT. Full variable domain (rest looked up from reference TRBV7-8 and TRBJ1-6): GAGVSQSPRYKVAKRGQDVALRCDPISGHVSLFWYQQALGQGPEFLTYFQNEAQLDKSGLPSDRFFAERPEGSVSTLKIQRTQQEDSAVYLCASTKSRGPLHFGNGTRLTVT.

The rearrangement joins TRBV24-1 to TRBJ1-5; no reliable D call. The CDR3 loop spans 15 amino acids. The V gene's germline CDR1 is KGHDR and CDR2 SFDVKD. The V and J ends lost 4 bases and 5 bases respectively, with 14 bases between them. CDR3: CATSDPGGGDQPQHF. The CDR3 coding sequence is TGTGCCACCAGTGACCCGGGAGGTGGGGATCAGCCCCAGCATTTT.

The J gene is TRBJ2-5, the V gene TRBV11-2, with a possible D match to TRBD1 (6 bases). Looked up from germline, CDR1 is SGHAT and CDR2 is FQNNGV. CDR3 size: 13 residues. V was clipped by 3 bases and J by 5 bases, with 10 bases between them. CDR3 region: CASSFSRGETQYF. In nucleotides, the CDR3 is TGTGCCAGCAGCTTCTCCAGGGGTGAGACCCAGTACTTC.

The rearrangement links TRBV5-1 to TRBJ1-1, with a possible D match to TRBD1 (5 bases). From germline, CDR1 is SGHRS and CDR2 YFSETQ. This CDR3 comprises 16 residues. V was clipped by 0 bases and J by 1 base, with 13 bases between them. The CDR3 is CASSLAGGSGNTEAFF. The CDR3, as DNA: TGCGCCAGCAGCTTGGCCGGGGGGTCAGGGAACACTGAAGCTTTCTTT.

The chain is built from TRBV19 and TRBJ2-7; 9 bases agree with TRBD2. V was clipped by 3 bases and J by 6 bases; unmatched bases: 3. Germline CDR1 and CDR2: LNHDA and SQIVND (reference sequence). CDR3 length: 13 amino acids. CDR3 DNA sequence: TGTGCCAGTAGTATCGGGACTAGCCGCGAGCAGTACTTC. Translation gives CASSIGTSREQYF. Complete variable domain (other parts from reference TRBV19 and TRBJ2-7): DGGITQSPKYLFRKEGQNVTLSCEQNLNHDAMYWYRQDPGQGLRLIYYSQIVNDFQKGDIAEGYSVSREKKESFPLTVTSAQKNPTAFYLCASSIGTSREQYFGPGTRLTVT.

The chain has TRBV27 and TRBJ2-5, with TRBD1 identical over 10 bases. The CDR3 has 16 residues. Germline loops: CDR1 MNHEY, CDR2 SMNVEV (reference sequence). V gave up 3 bases and J gave up 6 bases; unmatched junction bases: 10. The CDR3 sequence: CASSFRRQGAGKTQYF. The CDR3 DNA is TGTGCCAGCAGTTTCAGGAGACAGGGGGCTGGAAAGACCCAGTACTTC.

The rearrangement joins TRBV10-3 to TRBJ2-7; the D gene is possibly TRBD1 (5 bases). The V end was cut by 3 bases, the J end by 2 bases, with 8 bases between. CDR1 and CDR2 from the germline V gene are ENHRY and SYGVKD. This CDR3 is 13 amino acids long. CDR3 nucleotides: TGTGCCATCAGTGACGACAGCCCCTACGAGCAGTACTTC. It codes for CAISDDSPYEQYF.